This TCR beta chain emerged from a study of early T cells in non-severe SARS-CoV-2 infection. One entry per CDR3 protein results from TCRdb running MiXCR on the 5' RACE reads. The sample consists of some 59,000 distinct CDR3 sequences, around 9.3% of them appearing once. The CDR3 extends over 13 amino acids. Trimming left V 2 bases short and J 1 base short, with 5 bases between. The germline CDR1 and CDR2 sequences are SGHTA and FQGTGA. This clonotype was picked up many times. This sequence joins TRBV7-3 and TRBJ1-1, with unresolved D. The clonotype comes from an adult who was a healthcare worker with PCR-confirmed SARS-CoV-2 infection or an uninfected control (not recorded which). Sequencing was carried out using whole blood. The CDR3 nucleotides read TGTGCCAGCAGCTTATGGGGGAACACTGAAGCTTTCTTT. Its translation: CASSLWGNTEAFF.